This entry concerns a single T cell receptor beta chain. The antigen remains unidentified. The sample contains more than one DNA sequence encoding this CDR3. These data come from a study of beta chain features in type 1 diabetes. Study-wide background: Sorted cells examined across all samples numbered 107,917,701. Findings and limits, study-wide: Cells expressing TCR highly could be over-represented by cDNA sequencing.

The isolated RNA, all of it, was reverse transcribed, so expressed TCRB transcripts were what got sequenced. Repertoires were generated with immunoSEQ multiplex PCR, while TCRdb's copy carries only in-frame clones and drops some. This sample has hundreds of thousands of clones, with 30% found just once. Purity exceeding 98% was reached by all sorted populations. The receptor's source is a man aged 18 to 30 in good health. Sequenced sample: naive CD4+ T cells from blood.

The CDR3 region is CASSLVLAGSYEQYF. The CDR3 DNA follows: TGTGCCAGCAGCTTAGTACTAGCGGGATCATACGAGCAGTACTTC. V is TRBV7-9 and J is TRBJ2-7; 10 bases are shared with TRBD2. This CDR3 is built from 15 residues. Germline CDR1 reads SEHNR; CDR2 reads FQNEAQ (reference sequence). J was trimmed by 4 bases and V by 1 base; bases with no gene match: 4.